What follows describes a single T cell receptor (beta chain). The antigen is unknown. The CDR3 contains 17 residues. Germline V gene lookup returns CDR1 DFQATT and CDR2 SNEGSKA (reference sequence). Trimming removed 3 bases from V and 7 bases from J; junction bases left unmatched: 17. This sample was taken from a study of post-analysis software for immune sequencing data. Turning to the study itself: Relapsing-remitting, secondary progressive and progressive-relapsing multiple sclerosis were all included among the disease courses. Whole-study findings and limits: Compared with controls, patients showed significantly lower normalized Chao1 diversity. Patients used about five TRBV segments, including TRBV5-6, TRBV5-1 and TRBV20-1, more often than controls.

Unique molecular identifiers were built into the TCR beta cDNA libraries. MiXCR, applied by TCRdb to the PCR reads, yields one record per CDR3 protein. This table has some 450,000 distinct CDR3 sequences, nearly 45% appearing once. The sequence was obtained from a girl between 10 and 17 years old with multiple sclerosis. The chain recombines TRBV20-1 with TRBJ2-1; 8 positions agree with TRBD2. The sample consisted of blood. The chain's CDR3 is CSASVWAGGGLRNEQFF. The CDR3 nucleotides read TGCAGTGCTAGTGTTTGGGCGGGAGGAGGACTTCGGAATGAGCAGTTCTTC.